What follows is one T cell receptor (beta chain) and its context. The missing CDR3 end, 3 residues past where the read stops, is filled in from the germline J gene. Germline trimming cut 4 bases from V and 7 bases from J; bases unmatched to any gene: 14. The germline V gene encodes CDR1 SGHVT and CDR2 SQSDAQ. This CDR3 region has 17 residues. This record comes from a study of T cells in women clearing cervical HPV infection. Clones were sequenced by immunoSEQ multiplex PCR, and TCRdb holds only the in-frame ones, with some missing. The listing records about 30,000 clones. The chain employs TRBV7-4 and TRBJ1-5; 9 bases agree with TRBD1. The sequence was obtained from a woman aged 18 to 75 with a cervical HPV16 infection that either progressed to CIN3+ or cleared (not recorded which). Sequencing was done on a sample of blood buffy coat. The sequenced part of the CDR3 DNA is TGTGCCAGCAGCTGTATTACCGGGGACAGGGCCTTCCAGCCC. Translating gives CASSCITGDRAFQP. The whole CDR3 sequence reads CASSCITGDRAFQPQHF.